Sequencing of this T cell receptor (beta chain) was carried out in a study of blood T cells in healthy people across ages. Overall study results and limits: Per million T cells, TCR beta diversity dropped about linearly as age rose.

This clonotype was recorded a few times. The target antigen is unknown. This CDR3 spans 15 amino acids. The V end was cut by 5 bases, the J end by 7 bases, with 17 bases between. Germline values: CDR1 SGHTA, CDR2 FQGNSA. Primers used in a second PCR of roughly 6 to 12 cycles were a sample-barcoded 5' primer and a J-beta primer mix. The authors tagged each cDNA molecule using a template-switch adaptor with 12 random nucleotides. TCRdb ran MiXCR on the 5' RACE reads and lists one entry per CDR3 protein. The table has fewer than 2 million distinct CDR3 sequences, 35% to 50% seen once. The clonotype comes from a human donor in good health. The chain recombines TRBV7-2 with TRBJ1-4, with D maybe TRBD1 (5 bases). The sequencing sample was made of blood. Here the CDR3 reads CASSPSGLHGEKLFF. The CDR3 DNA follows: TGTGCCAGCAGCCCGTCGGGACTCCATGGTGAAAAACTGTTTTTT.